Listed below are T cell receptor beta chains from one sample, sequenced in a study of cytomegalovirus exposure and HLA in healthy donors. Libraries were prepared by immunoSEQ multiplex PCR; TCRdb keeps only in-frame clonotypes and omits some of them. The repertoire includes 95,000 or so clones, about two thirds of them detected once, and about 14% sits in the top ten. Sequenced material: PBMCs. Receptors were obtained from a woman in her fifties or sixties in good health and CMV-seropositive. Both conserved end residues are part of each CDR3. D genes are given only for firm matches. The size of a clone is reported for some rows only, either as once, few or many, or as a class for expanded clones.

V,D,J,size,DNA,CDR3
TRBV14,-,TRBJ2-1,-,TGTGCCAGCAGCCAAGCTAGCGCATACAATGAGCAGTTCTTC,CASSQASAYNEQFF
TRBV9,-,TRBJ2-2,-,TGTGCCAGCAGCCCGCGCGGAGACACCGGGGAGCTGTTTTTT,CASSPRGDTGELFF
TRBV7-9,-,TRBJ2-7,-,TGTGCCAGCAATGCCGCGGGACCTGCGTACGAGCAGTACTTC,CASNAAGPAYEQYF
TRBV19,TRBD2,TRBJ2-1,-,TGTGCCAGTCAGCCGGGGGGATCCTACAATGAGCAGTTCTTC,CASQPGGSYNEQFF
TRBV18,TRBD2,TRBJ2-1,-,TGTGCCAGCTCACCACCCTTAGCGGGAGGGCACGAGCAGTTCTTC,CASSPPLAGGHEQFF
TRBV27,-,TRBJ2-3,few,TGTGCCAGCAGTTTAAGGGCAGGGTTTAAGGCAGATACGCAGTATTTT,CASSLRAGFKADTQYF
TRBV7-5,-,TRBJ2-7,few,TGTGTCAGAAGAGGGCGGGCAGCCCTTGAAACCTACGAGCAGTACTTC,CVRRGRAALETYEQYF
TRBV10-3,-,TRBJ2-7,-,TGTGCCATCAGTGAGTCAAAGACAGGTATCTCCTACGAGCAGTACTTC,CAISESKTGISYEQYF
TRBV7-6,TRBD1,TRBJ1-5,-,TGTGCCAGCAGCTTAAACAGGGGCGAGCCCCAGCATTTT,CASSLNRGEPQHF
TRBV2,TRBD2,TRBJ2-7,-,TGTGCCAGCAAAAGGGTGCTAGCGGGGAGGGAGCAGTACTTC,CASKRVLAGREQYF
TRBV2,-,TRBJ1-4,-,TGTGCCATGCCGGGGAAAAATGAAAAACTGTTTTTT,CAMPGKNEKLFF
TRBV19,-,TRBJ2-3,-,TGTGCCAGTAGTATGTCAGGCACAGATACGCAGTATTTT,CASSMSGTDTQYF
TRBV7-3,-,TRBJ2-2,-,TGTGCCACAAGACAGGATACGAACACCGGGGAGCTGTTTTTT,CATRQDTNTGELFF
TRBV2,-,TRBJ2-7,few,TGTGCCAGCAGTTGGAGCTCCTACGAGCAGTACTTC,CASSWSSYEQYF
TRBV6-1,-,TRBJ2-4,few,TGTGCCAGCAGCCTGGATCAGGGAATTCAGTACTTC,CASSLDQGIQYF
TRBV19,-,TRBJ1-5,few,TGTGCCAGTAGTATACCCCACGCGGATAGCAATCAGCCCCAGCATTTT,CASSIPHADSNQPQHF